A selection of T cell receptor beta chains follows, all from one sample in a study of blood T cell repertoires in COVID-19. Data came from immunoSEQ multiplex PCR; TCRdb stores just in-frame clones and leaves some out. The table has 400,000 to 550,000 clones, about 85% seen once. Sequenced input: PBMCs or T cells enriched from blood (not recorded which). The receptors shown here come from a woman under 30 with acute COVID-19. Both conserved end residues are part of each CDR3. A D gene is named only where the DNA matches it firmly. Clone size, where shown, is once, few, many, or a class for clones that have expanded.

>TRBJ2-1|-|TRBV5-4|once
TGTGCCAGCAGCTTACTAGTGAGTGCCTACAATGAGCAGTTCTTC
CASSLLVSAYNEQFF
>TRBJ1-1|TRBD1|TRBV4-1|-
TGCGCCAGCAGCCAAGAGGGACAGCTGAACACTGAAGCTTTCTTT
CASSQEGQLNTEAFF
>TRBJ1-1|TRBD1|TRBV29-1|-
TGCAGCGCTCACAACCGGGACAGGGGTGTCCGGAACACTGAAGCTTTCTTT
CSAHNRDRGVRNTEAFF
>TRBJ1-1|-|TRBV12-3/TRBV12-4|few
TGTGCCAGCAGCCCCAGAGGGAACACTGAAGCTTTCTTT
CASSPRGNTEAFF
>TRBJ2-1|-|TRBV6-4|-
TGTGCCAGCAGTGACAGGGAGGAAAATGAGCAGTTCTTC
CASSDREENEQFF
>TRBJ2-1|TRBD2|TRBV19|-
TGTGCCAGTAGTAATGGACTAGCGGGAGTAGATGAGCAGTTCTTC
CASSNGLAGVDEQFF
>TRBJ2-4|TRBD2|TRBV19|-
TGTGCCAGTAGTTATAGCGGGAGTTGGAATGGTTTGGCCAAAAACATTCAGTACTTC
CASSYSGSWNGLAKNIQYF
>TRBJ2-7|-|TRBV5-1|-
TGCGCCAGCAGCGCGGGCCGCATCCCCGACGAGCAGTACTTC
CASSAGRIPDEQYF
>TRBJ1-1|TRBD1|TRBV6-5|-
TGTGCCAGCAGTAGAATAACAGGGGGCGGGGCTGAAGCTTTCTTT
CASSRITGGGAEAFF
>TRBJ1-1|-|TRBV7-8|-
TGTGCCAGCAGCTTTCGAGGCTTGTACACTGAAGCTTTCTTT
CASSFRGLYTEAFF
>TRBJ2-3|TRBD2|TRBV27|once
TGTGCCAGCAGGGACCGACTAGCGGGACTGTTAGATACGCAGTATTTT
CASRDRLAGLLDTQYF
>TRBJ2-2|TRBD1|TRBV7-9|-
TGTGCCAGCAGCTCGACAGGGGGCGGCACCGGGGAGCTGTTTTTT
CASSSTGGGTGELFF
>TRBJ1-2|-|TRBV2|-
TGTGCCAGCAGTGAGACTGGGGGCTACACCTTC
CASSETGGYTF
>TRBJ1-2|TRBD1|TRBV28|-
TGTGCCAGCAGTTTTCCGGACAGGGTCTATGGCTACACCTTC
CASSFPDRVYGYTF
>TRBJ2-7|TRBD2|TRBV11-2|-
TGTGCCAGCACCCTTAGCGGGAGCTCCTACGAGCAGTACTTC
CASTLSGSSYEQYF
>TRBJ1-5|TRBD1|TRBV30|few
TGTGCCTGGAGTGGAGGGGACAGGTCCCAGCCCCAGCATTTT
CAWSGGDRSQPQHF
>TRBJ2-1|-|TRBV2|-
TGTGCCAGCAGTGAGGACAGAAGCTCCTACAATGAGCAGTTCTTC
CASSEDRSSYNEQFF
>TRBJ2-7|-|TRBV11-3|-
TGTGCCAGCAGCGTGGACAGTAGTTCCTACGAGCAGTACTTC
CASSVDSSSYEQYF
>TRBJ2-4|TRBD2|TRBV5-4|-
TGTGCCAGCAGCTTGGATATTAGCGGGAAGGACTTC
CASSLDISGKDF
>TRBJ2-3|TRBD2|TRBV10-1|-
TGCGCCAGCAGTGCGGGACTAGCGGGGACAGATACGCAGTATTTT
CASSAGLAGTDTQYF
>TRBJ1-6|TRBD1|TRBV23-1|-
TGCGCCAGCAGTCTGTGGGTTAGGGACAGGAATTCACCCCTCCACTTT
CASSLWVRDRNSPLHF
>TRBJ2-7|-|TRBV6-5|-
TGTGCCAGCAGTTACGAAGGGCGGAGGGACGAGCAGTACTTC
CASSYEGRRDEQYF
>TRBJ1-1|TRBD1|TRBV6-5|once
TGTGCCAGCAGGCGGCGACAGGGGGGGAACACTGAAGCTTTCTTT
CASRRRQGGNTEAFF
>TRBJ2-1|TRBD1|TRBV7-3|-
TGTGCCAGCAGCTTATTAGGGACAGGGGGCTTCGATGAGCAGTTCTTC
CASSLLGTGGFDEQFF
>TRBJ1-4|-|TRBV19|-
TGTGCCAGTAGTTCGACACCAAATGAAAAACTGTTTTTT
CASSSTPNEKLFF
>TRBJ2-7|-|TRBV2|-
TGTGCCAGCAGAGGCGGAGGGATCTCCTACGAGCAGTACTTC
CASRGGGISYEQYF